The sequence of this TCR beta chain was determined in a study of chemoradiotherapy in HPV16-positive cancers. Study results and limitations: Non-HPV-specific T cells did not expand in tumors during treatment, whereas candidate HPV-specific clones and E7-related motifs did. Better recurrence-free survival went with HPV-responsive T-cell expansion in HPV16-positive patients.

Only in-frame clones appear in the TCRdb table, and some are missing; sequencing was by immunoSEQ multiplex PCR. The data hold about 6,500 clones, with 75% to 90% observed a single time. As regards this clone: Its cognate antigen is unknown.

The receptor was derived from a human donor with HPV-associated anogenital cancer. This material consisted of tumor tissue, taken from a patient who underwent chemoradiotherapy.

CDR3 DNA sequence: TGTGCCACCGAGACTTATGAGCAGTTCTTC. Amino acid sequence: CATETYEQFF. The chain joins TRBV25-1 to TRBJ2-1; no firm D call. The CDR3 runs to 10 residues. Trimming pared 10 bases from V and 8 bases from J, leaving 9 bases between. Germline loops: CDR1 MGHDK, CDR2 SYGVNS.